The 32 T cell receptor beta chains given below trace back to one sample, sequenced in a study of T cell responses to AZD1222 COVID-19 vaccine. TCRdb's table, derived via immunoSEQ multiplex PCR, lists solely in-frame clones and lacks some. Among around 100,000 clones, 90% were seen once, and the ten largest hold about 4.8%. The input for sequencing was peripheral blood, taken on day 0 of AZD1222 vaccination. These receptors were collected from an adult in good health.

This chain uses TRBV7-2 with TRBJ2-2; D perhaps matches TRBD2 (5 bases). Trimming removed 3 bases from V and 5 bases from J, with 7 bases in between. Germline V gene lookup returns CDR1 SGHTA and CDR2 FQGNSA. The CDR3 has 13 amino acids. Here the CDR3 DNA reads TGTGCCAGCAGCTTCCGGGGTACCGGGGAGCTGTTTTTT. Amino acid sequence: CASSFRGTGELFF.

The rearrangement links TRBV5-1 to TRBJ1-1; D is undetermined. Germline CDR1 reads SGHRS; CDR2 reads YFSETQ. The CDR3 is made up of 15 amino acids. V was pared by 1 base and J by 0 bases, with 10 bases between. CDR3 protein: CASSLILPVNTEAFF. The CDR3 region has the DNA TGCGCCAGCAGCTTGATCTTGCCGGTGAACACTGAAGCTTTCTTT.

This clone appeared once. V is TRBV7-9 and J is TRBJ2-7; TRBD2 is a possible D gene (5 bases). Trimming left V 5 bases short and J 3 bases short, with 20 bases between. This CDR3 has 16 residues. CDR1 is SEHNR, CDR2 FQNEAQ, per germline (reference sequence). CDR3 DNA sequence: TGTGCCAGCAGCCCCGTGGGAAGCCTTGAGGGCTACGAGCAGTACTTC. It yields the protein CASSPVGSLEGYEQYF.

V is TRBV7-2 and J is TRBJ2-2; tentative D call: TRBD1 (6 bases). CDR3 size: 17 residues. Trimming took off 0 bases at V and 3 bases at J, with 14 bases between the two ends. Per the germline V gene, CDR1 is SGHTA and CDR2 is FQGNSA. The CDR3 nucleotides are TGTGCCAGCAGCTTAGCTTTCACAGGGTGGGACACCGGGGAGCTGTTTTTT. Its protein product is CASSLAFTGWDTGELFF.

CDR3 sequence reads: CASSLRPNPNSPLHF. The CDR3 DNA reads TGTGCCAGCAGCTTAAGACCCAACCCAAATTCACCCCTCCACTTT. The rearrangement joins TRBV5-8 to TRBJ1-6, with D uncertain. Trimming shortened V by 2 bases and J by 7 bases, and 13 bases separated the two germline ends. The CDR3 has 15 amino acids. Germline CDR1 is SGHTS and CDR2 is YDEGEE.

This CDR3 is CASSQAGGIAKNIQYF. The CDR3 DNA reads TGCGCCAGCAGCCAAGCGGGGGGAATAGCCAAAAACATTCAGTACTTC. The chain recombines TRBV4-3 with TRBJ2-4; 7 bases fit TRBD2. V was clipped by 1 base and J by 0 bases; unmatched bases: 3. There are 16 residues in the CDR3. Germline values: CDR1 LGHNA, CDR2 YSLEER.

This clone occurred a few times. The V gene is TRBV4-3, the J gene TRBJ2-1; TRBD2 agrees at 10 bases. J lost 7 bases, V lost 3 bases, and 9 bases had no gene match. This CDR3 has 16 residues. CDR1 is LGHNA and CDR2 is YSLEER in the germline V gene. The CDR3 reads CASSQNRAGGTNEQFF. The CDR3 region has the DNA TGCGCCAGCAGCCAGAACCGAGCGGGGGGGACTAATGAGCAGTTCTTC.

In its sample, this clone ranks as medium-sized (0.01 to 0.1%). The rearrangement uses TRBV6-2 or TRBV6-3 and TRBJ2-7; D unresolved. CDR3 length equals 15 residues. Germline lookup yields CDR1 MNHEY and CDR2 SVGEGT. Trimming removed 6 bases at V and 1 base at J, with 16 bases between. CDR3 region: CASSKFLGKSYEQYF. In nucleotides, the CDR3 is TGTGCCAGCAGCAAGTTCTTGGGGAAATCCTACGAGCAGTACTTC.

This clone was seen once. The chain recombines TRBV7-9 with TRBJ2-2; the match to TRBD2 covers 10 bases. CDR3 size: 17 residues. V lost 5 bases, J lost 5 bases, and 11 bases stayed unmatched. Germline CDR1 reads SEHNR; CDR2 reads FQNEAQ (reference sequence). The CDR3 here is CASSHKRLAGGTGELFF. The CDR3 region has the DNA TGTGCCAGCAGCCATAAAAGACTAGCGGGCGGAACCGGGGAGCTGTTTTTT. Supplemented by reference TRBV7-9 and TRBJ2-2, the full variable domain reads DTGVSQNPRHKITKRGQNVTFRCDPISEHNRLYWYRQTLGQGPEFLTYFQNEAQLEKSRLLSDRFSAERPKGSFSTLEIQRTEQGDSAMYLCASSHKRLAGGTGELFFGEGSRLTVL.

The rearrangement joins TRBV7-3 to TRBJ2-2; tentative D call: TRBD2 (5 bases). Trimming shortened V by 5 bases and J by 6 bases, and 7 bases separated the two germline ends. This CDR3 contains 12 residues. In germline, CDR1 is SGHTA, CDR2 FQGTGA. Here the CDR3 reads CASSDGAGELFF. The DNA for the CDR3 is TGTGCCAGCAGCGACGGGGCCGGGGAGCTGTTTTTT. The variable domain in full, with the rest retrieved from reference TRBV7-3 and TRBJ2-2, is GAGVSQTPSNKVTEKGKYVELRCDPISGHTALYWYRQSLGQGPEFLIYFQGTGAADDSGLPNDRFFAVRPEGSVSTLKIQRTERGDSAVYLCASSDGAGELFFGEGSRLTVL.

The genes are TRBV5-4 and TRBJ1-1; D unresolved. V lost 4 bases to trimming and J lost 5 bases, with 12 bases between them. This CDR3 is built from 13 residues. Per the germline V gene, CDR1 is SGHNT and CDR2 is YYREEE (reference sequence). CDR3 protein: CASSPWGVTEAFF. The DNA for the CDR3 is TGTGCCAGCAGCCCTTGGGGAGTGACTGAAGCTTTCTTT.

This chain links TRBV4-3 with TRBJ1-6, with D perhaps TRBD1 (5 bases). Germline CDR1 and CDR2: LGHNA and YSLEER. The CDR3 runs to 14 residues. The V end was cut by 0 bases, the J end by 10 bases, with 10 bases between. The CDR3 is CASSQDWGSSPLHF. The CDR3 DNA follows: TGCGCCAGCAGCCAAGATTGGGGGTCCTCACCCCTCCACTTT.

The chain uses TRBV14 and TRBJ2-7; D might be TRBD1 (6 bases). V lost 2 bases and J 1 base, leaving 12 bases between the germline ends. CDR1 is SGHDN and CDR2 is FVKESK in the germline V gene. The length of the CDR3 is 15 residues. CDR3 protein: CASSQRAGTSYEQYF. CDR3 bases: TGTGCCAGCAGCCAAAGGGCCGGGACATCCTACGAGCAGTACTTC.

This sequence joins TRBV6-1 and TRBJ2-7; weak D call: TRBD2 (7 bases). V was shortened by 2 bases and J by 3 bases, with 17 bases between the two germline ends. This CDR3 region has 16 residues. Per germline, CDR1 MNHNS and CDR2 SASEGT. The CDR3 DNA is TGTGCCAGCAGTGAAAGGGGGGGGGCTCCTGGCTACGAGCAGTACTTC. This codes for CASSERGGAPGYEQYF.

CDR3 DNA: TGCGCCAGCAGCTTGGTACTGGATAATTCACCCCTCCACTTT. Translation: CASSLVLDNSPLHF. The rearrangement joins TRBV5-1 to TRBJ1-6; D gene uncertain. The CDR3 spans 14 residues. Germline V lookup: CDR1 SGHRS, CDR2 YFSETQ. Trimming took off 0 bases at V and 5 bases at J, with 6 bases between the two ends.

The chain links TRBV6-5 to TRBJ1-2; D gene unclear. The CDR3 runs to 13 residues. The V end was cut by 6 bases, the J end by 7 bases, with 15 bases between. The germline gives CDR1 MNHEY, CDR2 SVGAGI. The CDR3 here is CASSRGRIFGYTF. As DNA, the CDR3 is TGTGCCAGCAGCCGCGGACGGATCTTTGGCTACACCTTC.

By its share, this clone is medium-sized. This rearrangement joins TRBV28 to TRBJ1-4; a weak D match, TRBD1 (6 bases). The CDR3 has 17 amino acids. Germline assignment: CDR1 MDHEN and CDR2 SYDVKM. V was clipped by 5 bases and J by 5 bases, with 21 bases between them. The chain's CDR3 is CASSPENYRESNEKLFF. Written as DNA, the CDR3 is TGTGCCAGCAGTCCCGAAAACTACAGGGAATCGAATGAAAAACTGTTTTTT.

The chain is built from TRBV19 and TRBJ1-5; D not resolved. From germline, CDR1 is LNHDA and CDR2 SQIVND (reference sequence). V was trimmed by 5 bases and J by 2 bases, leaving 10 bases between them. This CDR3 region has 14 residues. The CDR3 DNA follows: TGTGCCAGTAGTCCTATCGGGGGCAATCAGCCCCAGCATTTT. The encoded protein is CASSPIGGNQPQHF. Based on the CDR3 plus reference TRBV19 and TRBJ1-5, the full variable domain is DGGITQSPKYLFRKEGQNVTLSCEQNLNHDAMYWYRQDPGQGLRLIYYSQIVNDFQKGDIAEGYSVSREKKESFPLTVTSAQKNPTAFYLCASSPIGGNQPQHFGDGTRLSIL.

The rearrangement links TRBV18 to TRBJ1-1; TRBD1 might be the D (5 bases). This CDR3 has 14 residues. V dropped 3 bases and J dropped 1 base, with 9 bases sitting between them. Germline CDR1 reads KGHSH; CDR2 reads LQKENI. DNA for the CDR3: TGTGCCAGCTCACCCGAGGGGTCGAACACTGAAGCTTTCTTT. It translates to CASSPEGSNTEAFF.

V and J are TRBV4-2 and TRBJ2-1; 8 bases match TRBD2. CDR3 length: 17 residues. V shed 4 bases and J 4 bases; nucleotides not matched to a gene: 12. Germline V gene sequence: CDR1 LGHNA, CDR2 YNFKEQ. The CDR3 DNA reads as TGTGCCAGCAGCCGATCGGGGTGGAGCGGGGGTTACAATGAGCAGTTCTTC. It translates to CASSRSGWSGGYNEQFF.

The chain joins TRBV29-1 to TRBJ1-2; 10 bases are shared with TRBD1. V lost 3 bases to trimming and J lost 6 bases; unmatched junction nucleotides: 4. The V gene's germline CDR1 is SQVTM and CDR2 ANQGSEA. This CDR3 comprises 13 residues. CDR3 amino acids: CSVDIGTGDGYTF. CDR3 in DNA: TGCAGCGTTGACATCGGGACAGGGGATGGCTACACCTTC.

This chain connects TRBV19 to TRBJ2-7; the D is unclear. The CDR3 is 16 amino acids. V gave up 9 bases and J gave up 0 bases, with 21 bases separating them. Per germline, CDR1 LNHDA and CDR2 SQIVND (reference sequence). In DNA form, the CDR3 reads TGTGCCAGCAGAAAGCGAGGTGCAGGCAGCTCCTACGAGCAGTACTTC. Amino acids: CASRKRGAGSSYEQYF.

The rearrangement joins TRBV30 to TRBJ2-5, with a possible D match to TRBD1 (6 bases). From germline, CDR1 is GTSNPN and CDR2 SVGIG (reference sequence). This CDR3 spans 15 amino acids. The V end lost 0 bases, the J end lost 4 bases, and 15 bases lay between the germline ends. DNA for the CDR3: TGTGCCTGGAGTGTAGGAGGAGGCAGGGGAGAGACCCAGTACTTC. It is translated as CAWSVGGGRGETQYF. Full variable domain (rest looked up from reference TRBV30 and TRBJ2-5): SQTIHQWPATLVQPVGSPLSLECTVEGTSNPNLYWYRQAAGRGLQLLFYSVGIGQISSEVPQNLSASRPQDRQFILSSKKLLLSDSGFYLCAWSVGGGRGETQYFGPGTRLLVL.

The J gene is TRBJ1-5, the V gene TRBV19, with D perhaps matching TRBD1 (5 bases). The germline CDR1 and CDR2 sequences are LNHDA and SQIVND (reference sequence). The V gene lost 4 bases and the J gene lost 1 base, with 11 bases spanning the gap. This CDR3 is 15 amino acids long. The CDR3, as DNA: TGTGCCAGTAGTACCCAGGGAAGGAGCAATCAGCCCCAGCATTTT. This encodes CASSTQGRSNQPQHF.

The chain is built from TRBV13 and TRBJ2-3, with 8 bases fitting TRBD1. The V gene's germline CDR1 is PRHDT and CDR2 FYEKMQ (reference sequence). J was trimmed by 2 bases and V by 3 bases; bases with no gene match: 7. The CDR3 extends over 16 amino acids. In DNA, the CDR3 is TGTGCCAGCAGCTTCGGAGCAGGGGGCGTCACAGATACGCAGTATTTT. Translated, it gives CASSFGAGGVTDTQYF.

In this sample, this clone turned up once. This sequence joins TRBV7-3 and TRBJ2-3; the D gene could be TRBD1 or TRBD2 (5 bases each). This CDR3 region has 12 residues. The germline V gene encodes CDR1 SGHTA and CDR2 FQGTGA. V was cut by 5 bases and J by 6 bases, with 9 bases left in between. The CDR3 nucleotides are TGTGCCAGCAGCCCAGAGGGGGATACGCAGTATTTT. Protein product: CASSPEGDTQYF.

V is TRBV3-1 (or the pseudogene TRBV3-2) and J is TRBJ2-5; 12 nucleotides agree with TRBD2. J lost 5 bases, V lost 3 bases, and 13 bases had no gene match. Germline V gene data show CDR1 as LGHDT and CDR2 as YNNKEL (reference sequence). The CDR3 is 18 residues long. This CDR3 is CASSHGRTSGVPLETQYF. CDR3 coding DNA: TGTGCCAGCAGCCATGGGAGGACTAGCGGGGTGCCATTGGAGACCCAGTACTTC.

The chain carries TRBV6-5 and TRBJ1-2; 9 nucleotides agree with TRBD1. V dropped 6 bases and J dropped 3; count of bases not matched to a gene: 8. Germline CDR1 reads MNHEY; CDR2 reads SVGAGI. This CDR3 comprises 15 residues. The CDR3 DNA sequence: TGTGCCAGCAGAGGCCGACAGGGGGAAGACTATGGCTACACCTTC. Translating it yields CASRGRQGEDYGYTF.

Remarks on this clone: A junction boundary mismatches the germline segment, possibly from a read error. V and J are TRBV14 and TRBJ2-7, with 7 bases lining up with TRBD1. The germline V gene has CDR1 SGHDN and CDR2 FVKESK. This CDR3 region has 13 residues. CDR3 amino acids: CASSRQGSSEQYF. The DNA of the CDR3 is TGTGCCAGCAGCCGACAGGGTTCCTCCGAGCAGTACTTC.

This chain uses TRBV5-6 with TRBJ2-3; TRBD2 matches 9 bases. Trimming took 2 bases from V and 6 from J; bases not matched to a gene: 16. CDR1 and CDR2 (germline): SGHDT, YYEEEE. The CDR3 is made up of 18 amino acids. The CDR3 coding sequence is TGTGCCAGCAGCTTACCCCAAGGAGGCGGGGGGGCTTGGGATACGCAGTATTTT. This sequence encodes CASSLPQGGGGAWDTQYF.

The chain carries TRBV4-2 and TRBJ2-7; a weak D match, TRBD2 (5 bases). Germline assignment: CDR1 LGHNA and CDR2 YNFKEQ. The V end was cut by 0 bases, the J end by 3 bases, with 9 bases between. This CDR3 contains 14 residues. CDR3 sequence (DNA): TGTGCCAGCAGCCAAGATCCGGGGAGCTACGAGCAGTACTTC. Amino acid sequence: CASSQDPGSYEQYF.

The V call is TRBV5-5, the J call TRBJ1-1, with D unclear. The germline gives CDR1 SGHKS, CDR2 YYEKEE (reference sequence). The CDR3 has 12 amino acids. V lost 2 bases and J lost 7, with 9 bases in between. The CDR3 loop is CASSLGSLEAFF. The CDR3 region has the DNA TGTGCCAGCAGCTTAGGCAGCCTTGAAGCTTTCTTT.